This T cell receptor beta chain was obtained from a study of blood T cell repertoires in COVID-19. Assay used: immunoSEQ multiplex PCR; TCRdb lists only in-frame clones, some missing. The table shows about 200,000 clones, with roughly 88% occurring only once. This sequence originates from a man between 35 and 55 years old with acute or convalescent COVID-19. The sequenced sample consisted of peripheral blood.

The CDR3 protein is CASSYSTSLETEAFF. Written as DNA, the CDR3 is TGTGCCAGCAGTTACTCGACCTCCTTGGAGACTGAAGCTTTCTTT. The rearrangement uses TRBV6-5 and TRBJ1-1; D uncertain. V was shortened by 0 bases and J by 5 bases, with 13 bases between the two germline ends. Germline loops: CDR1 MNHEY, CDR2 SVGAGI. The CDR3 is made up of 15 amino acids.